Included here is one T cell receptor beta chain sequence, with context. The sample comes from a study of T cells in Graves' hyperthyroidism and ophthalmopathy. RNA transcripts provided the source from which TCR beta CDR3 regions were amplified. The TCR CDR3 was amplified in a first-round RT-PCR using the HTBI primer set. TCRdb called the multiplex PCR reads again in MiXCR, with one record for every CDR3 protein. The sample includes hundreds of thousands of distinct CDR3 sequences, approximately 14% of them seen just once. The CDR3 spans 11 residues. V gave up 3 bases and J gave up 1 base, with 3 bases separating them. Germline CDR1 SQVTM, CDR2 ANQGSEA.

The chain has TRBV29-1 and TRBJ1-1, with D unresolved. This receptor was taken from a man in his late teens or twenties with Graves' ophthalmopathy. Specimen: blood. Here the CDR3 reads CSVDPNTEAFF. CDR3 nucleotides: TGCAGCGTTGACCCGAACACTGAAGCTTTCTTT.